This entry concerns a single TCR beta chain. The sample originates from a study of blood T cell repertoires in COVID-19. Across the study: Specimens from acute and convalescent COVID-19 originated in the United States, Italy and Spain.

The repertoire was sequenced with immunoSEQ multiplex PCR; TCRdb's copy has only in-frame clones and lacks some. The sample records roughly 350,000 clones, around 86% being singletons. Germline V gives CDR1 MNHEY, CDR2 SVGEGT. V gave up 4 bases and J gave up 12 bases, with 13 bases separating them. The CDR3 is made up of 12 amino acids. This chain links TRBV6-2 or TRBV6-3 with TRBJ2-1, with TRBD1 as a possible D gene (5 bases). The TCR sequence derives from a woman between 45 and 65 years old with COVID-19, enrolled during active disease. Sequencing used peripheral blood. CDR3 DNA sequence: TGTGCCAGCAGTTTGACCCTTCAGGGGCAGTTCTTC. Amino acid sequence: CASSLTLQGQFF.